Listed below are T cell receptor beta chains from one sample, sequenced in a study of blood T cell repertoires in COVID-19. The assay was immunoSEQ multiplex PCR, and TCRdb's table has in-frame clones only and misses some. Of about 220,000 clones in the sample, roughly 80% are singletons; the top ten hold about 1.3%. The sequenced material came from PBMCs or T cells enriched from blood (not recorded which). The receptors derive from a woman aged 40 to 50 with acute COVID-19. Both conserved end residues are part of each CDR3. The D gene is left open where the match is weak. The size field is filled for only some rows; it gives once, few, many or a size class.

clone_size	v_call	j_call	d_call	cdr3_aa	cdr3_nt
-	TRBV29-1	TRBJ1-3	-	CSVEDLRNSGNTIYF	TGCAGCGTTGAAGATCTGAGGAACTCTGGAAACACCATATATTTT
-	TRBV4-1	TRBJ1-1	TRBD1	CASRSPGQVRDTEAFF	TGCGCCAGCAGATCCCCGGGACAGGTACGGGACACTGAAGCTTTCTTT
-	TRBV12-1	TRBJ1-4	-	CASSTGRFNEKLFF	TGTGCCAGCAGCACGGGAAGATTTAATGAAAAACTGTTTTTT
-	TRBV3-1/TRBV3-2	TRBJ2-1	-	CASSEGLRHNEQFF	TGTGCCAGCAGCGAAGGACTAAGACACAATGAGCAGTTCTTC
-	TRBV27	TRBJ1-6	TRBD1	CASSADRVGSPLHF	TGTGCCAGCAGTGCCGACAGGGTAGGGTCACCCCTCCACTTT
once	TRBV30	TRBJ1-1	-	CAWSGGPTEAFF	TGTGCCTGGAGTGGAGGGCCCACTGAAGCTTTCTTT
-	TRBV27	TRBJ1-5	TRBD1	CASSPLLTGTGVRQPQHF	TGTGCCAGCAGTCCACTCCTCACCGGGACAGGTGTACGTCAGCCCCAGCATTTT
once	TRBV24-1	TRBJ2-2	-	CATSDPQGKASAGELFF	TGTGCCACCAGTGATCCTCAGGGGAAGGCATCGGCCGGGGAGCTGTTTTTT
-	TRBV5-1	TRBJ2-3	TRBD1	CASSWGQGSRTDTQYF	TGCGCCAGCAGCTGGGGACAGGGATCACGCACAGATACGCAGTATTTT
-	TRBV28	TRBJ2-7	TRBD1	CASGTGVVEQYF	TGTGCCAGCGGGACAGGGGTGGTCGAGCAGTACTTC
-	TRBV7-2	TRBJ2-1	TRBD1	CASSPAGTGHNEQFF	TGTGCCAGCAGCCCAGCCGGGACAGGGCACAATGAGCAGTTCTTC
-	TRBV27	TRBJ2-3	-	CASSFGFGLATDTQYF	TGTGCCAGCAGTTTTGGGTTTGGGCTAGCGACAGATACGCAGTATTTT
-	TRBV28	TRBJ1-6	-	CASKGETGAILSYNSPLHF	TGTGCCAGCAAGGGGGAGACAGGAGCTATCCTCTCCTATAATTCACCCCTCCACTTT
few	TRBV6-2/TRBV6-3	TRBJ1-1	-	CASSRGTSNTEAFF	TGTGCCAGCAGCCGTGGGACATCGAACACTGAAGCTTTCTTT
-	TRBV19	TRBJ2-2	-	CASTSPPGQNTGELFF	TGTGCCAGTACTTCCCCTCCGGGACAGAACACCGGGGAGCTGTTTTTT
-	TRBV7-2	TRBJ2-1	TRBD2	CASSSVAGGNNEQFF	TGTGCCAGCAGCTCGGTAGCGGGAGGCAACAATGAGCAGTTCTTC